Below, one TCR beta chain is given with its context. The antigen remains undetermined. The sample belongs to a study of OX40 agonist ivuxolimab in advanced cancers. Looking at the study overall: A mean age of approximately 58 years, range about 20 to 85, was recorded, and approximately 85% were male. Therapy given before enrollment (anti-PD-1, anti-PD-L1 or anti-CTLA-4) was allowed, and over 35% had some. Study-level points and caveats: In a subset of nonresponders, normalized T-cell clonal expansion was also low.

Some clones are missing from TCRdb's copy, which holds only in-frame ones; the method was immunoSEQ multiplex PCR. The sample yields some 83,000 clones, over 90% seen once. The length of the CDR3 is 15 residues. Germline values: CDR1 SEHNR, CDR2 FQNEAQ (reference sequence). The J segment lost 7 bases and the V segment lost 2 bases, leaving 9 bases of the junction unmatched. The material sequenced was CD4+ or CD8+ T cells sorted from blood, taken in a trial of the OX40 agonist ivuxolimab. This chain joins TRBV7-9 and TRBJ1-1; 8 bases agree with TRBD1. The receptor comes from an adult with an advanced solid tumor such as melanoma, head and neck, liver or kidney cancer. The CDR3, as DNA: TGTGCCAGCAGCTTACAGGGCAGGGGGCGTGATGAAGCTTTCTTT. Translated, it gives CASSLQGRGRDEAFF.